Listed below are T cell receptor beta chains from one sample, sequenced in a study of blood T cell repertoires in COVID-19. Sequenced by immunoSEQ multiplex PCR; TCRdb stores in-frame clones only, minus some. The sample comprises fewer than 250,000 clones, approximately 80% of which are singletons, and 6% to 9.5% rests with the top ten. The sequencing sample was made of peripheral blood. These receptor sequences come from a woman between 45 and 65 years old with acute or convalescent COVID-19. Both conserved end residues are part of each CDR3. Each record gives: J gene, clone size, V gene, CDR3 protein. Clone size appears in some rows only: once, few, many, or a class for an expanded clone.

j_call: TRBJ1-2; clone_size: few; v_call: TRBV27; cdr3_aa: CASSSQTGASGYTF
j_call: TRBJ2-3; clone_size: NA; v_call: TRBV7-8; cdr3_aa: CASSNPASGGDDTQYF
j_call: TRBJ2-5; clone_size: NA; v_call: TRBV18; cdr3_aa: CASSPRMTSGGSQETQYF
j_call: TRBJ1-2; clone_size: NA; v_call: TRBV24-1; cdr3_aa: CATSSRTGYGYTF
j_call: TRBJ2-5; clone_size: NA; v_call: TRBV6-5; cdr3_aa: CASGGLAGETQYF
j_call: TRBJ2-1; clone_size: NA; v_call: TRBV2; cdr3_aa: CASTLRSSGLHNEQFF
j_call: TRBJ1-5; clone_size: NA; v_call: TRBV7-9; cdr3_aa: CASSLSRTGAESNQPQHF
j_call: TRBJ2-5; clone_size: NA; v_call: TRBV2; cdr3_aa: CASTGLAGETQYF
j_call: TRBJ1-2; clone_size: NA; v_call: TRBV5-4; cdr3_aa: CASSLRGGPYGYTF
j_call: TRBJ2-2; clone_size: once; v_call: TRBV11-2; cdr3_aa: CASRPPGRGITGELFF
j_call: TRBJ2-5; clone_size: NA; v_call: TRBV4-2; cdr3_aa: CASSQDRGPETQYF
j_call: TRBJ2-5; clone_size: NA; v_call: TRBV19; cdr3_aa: CASSWAGGLRETQYF
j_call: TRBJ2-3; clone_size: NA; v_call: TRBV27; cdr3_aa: CASSLAVGRAPDTQYF
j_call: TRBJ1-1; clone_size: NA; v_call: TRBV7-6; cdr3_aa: CASSSQDSPGTEAFF
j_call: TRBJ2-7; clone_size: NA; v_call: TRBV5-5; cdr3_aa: CASSLWGSSYEQYF
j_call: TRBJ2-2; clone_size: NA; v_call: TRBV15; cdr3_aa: CATSRVSGAGELFF
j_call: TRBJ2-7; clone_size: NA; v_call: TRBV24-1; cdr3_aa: CATSDWTGGKYEQYF
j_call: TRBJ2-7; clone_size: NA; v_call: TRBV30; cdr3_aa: CAWSVMGAGSYEQYF
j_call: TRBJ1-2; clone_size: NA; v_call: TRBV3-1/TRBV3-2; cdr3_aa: CASSLGTGSVDGYGYTF
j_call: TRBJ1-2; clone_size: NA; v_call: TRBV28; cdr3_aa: CASSPGDRVGYGYTF